A selection of T cell receptor beta chains follows, all from one sample in a study of OX40 agonist ivuxolimab in advanced cancers. Clones were sequenced by immunoSEQ multiplex PCR, and TCRdb holds only the in-frame ones, with some missing. Seen here are under 95,000 clones, roughly 88% observed once, and the top ten hold less than 8%. The sequenced sample was CD4+ or CD8+ T cells sorted from blood, obtained in a trial of the OX40 agonist ivuxolimab. The origin of the receptors is an adult with an advanced solid tumor such as melanoma, head and neck, liver or kidney cancer. Each CDR3 is given with its conserved first and last residue. D genes are given only for firm matches. The size of a clone is reported for some rows only, either as once, few or many, or as a class for expanded clones.

clone_size,v_call,d_call,j_call,cdr3_nt,cdr3_aa
NA,TRBV4-1,TRBD2,TRBJ2-7,TGCGCCAGCAGCCAATTGGGTAGCGGGAATCTCTACGAGCAGTACTTC,CASSQLGSGNLYEQYF
NA,TRBV5-6,TRBD2,TRBJ2-1,TGTGCCAGCAAAGCGGGAGGGCTCAATGAGCAGTTCTTC,CASKAGGLNEQFF
NA,TRBV19,NA,TRBJ1-1,TGTGCCAGTAGTATAGGTACCGTCACTGAAGCTTTCTTT,CASSIGTVTEAFF
NA,TRBV30,NA,TRBJ2-1,TGTGCCTGGATAAGGTCCAGCGGGCTCTTCGGGAGTGAGCAGTTCTTC,CAWIRSSGLFGSEQFF
NA,TRBV6-5,NA,TRBJ1-1,TGTGCCAGCAGTTACTCGTCGCCAGGGAACACTGAAGCTTTCTTT,CASSYSSPGNTEAFF
NA,TRBV19,NA,TRBJ2-2,TGTGCCAGTAGTACTTATGGCGCGAACACCGGGGAGCTGTTTTTT,CASSTYGANTGELFF
NA,TRBV15,TRBD1,TRBJ1-4,TGTGCCACCAGCAGAGGAAAAGGGGGCGAGGCTAATGAAAAACTGTTTTTT,CATSRGKGGEANEKLFF
NA,TRBV4-3,NA,TRBJ2-1,TGCGCCAGCAGCCAAGAAGGGCAGGGGAGGAGCAATGAGCAGTTCTTC,CASSQEGQGRSNEQFF
NA,TRBV4-1,NA,TRBJ1-3,TGCGCCAGCAGCCAAGATCCCCTAAACACCATATATTTT,CASSQDPLNTIYF
few,TRBV27,NA,TRBJ2-7,TGTGCCAGCATCTTCCGGGGGCCGCCCTACGAGCAGTACTTC,CASIFRGPPYEQYF
NA,TRBV19,NA,TRBJ2-3,TGTGCCAGTAGTATAGCAGAAGGGAATACGCAGTATTTT,CASSIAEGNTQYF
NA,TRBV18,TRBD1,TRBJ1-5,TGTGCCAGCTCACCTCCTCCTTACAGGGGGCAGGGGCAGCCCCAGCATTTT,CASSPPPYRGQGQPQHF
NA,TRBV7-9,TRBD1,TRBJ1-1,TGTGCCAGCAGCTTCGGGACAGGGAGGAGACGGAACACTGAAGCTTTCTTT,CASSFGTGRRRNTEAFF
NA,TRBV5-1,TRBD1,TRBJ2-7,TGCGCCAGCAGCTTGGGGGACAGGGGCTACGAGCAGTACTTC,CASSLGDRGYEQYF
NA,TRBV10-3,NA,TRBJ1-1,TGTGCCATCAGTGGCCATGTGACAGGGAACACTGAAGCTTTCTTT,CAISGHVTGNTEAFF
NA,TRBV19,NA,TRBJ2-7,TGTGCCAGTAGTATAGATGGGGGGAGCTCCTACGAGCAGTACTTC,CASSIDGGSSYEQYF
NA,TRBV5-6,TRBD2,TRBJ2-7,TGTGCCAGTTCTCGGGAGGGCGAGCAGTACTTC,CASSREGEQYF
NA,TRBV6-6,NA,TRBJ1-2,TGTGCCAGCCGGGGGGGGAGCCCCTATGGCTACACCTTC,CASRGGSPYGYTF
NA,TRBV27,TRBD1,TRBJ1-1,TGTGCCAGCAGTCCGATGACAGGGCACACTGAAGCTTTCTTT,CASSPMTGHTEAFF
NA,TRBV2,TRBD1,TRBJ1-3,TGTGCCAGCGGACAGGGGACTGGAAACACCATATATTTT,CASGQGTGNTIYF
few,TRBV4-1,TRBD1,TRBJ1-2,TGCGCCAGCAGCCAAGGACCAGGGGGTAGTGGCTACACCTTC,CASSQGPGGSGYTF
NA,TRBV6-1,NA,TRBJ1-1,TGTGCCAGCAGTTCGACACCGAACACTGAAGCTTTCTTT,CASSSTPNTEAFF
NA,TRBV19,NA,TRBJ1-1,TGTGCCAGTAGTACCCATGACAGTTCGAACACTGAAGCTTTCTTT,CASSTHDSSNTEAFF
NA,TRBV4-1,TRBD1,TRBJ1-6,TGCGCCAGCAGCCAAGAAGGACAGGCCAGCCCAAATTCACCCCTCCACTTT,CASSQEGQASPNSPLHF
NA,TRBV14,NA,TRBJ1-3,TGTGCCAGCAGCCAAGTAAGGCCAGGGGCCTTATTCTCTGGAAACACCATATATTTT,CASSQVRPGALFSGNTIYF
NA,TRBV4-3,NA,TRBJ2-7,TGCGCCAGCAGCTACGCCAGCGGAGGGTACGAGCAGTACTTC,CASSYASGGYEQYF
NA,TRBV9,NA,TRBJ1-2,TGTGCCAGCAGCATCCGACAGCCACCGGCAACAAAAACCTTC,CASSIRQPPATKTF
NA,TRBV11-3,TRBD2,TRBJ2-3,TGTGCCAGCAGCTTAGTGGCGGGGGGGTATACGCAGTATTTT,CASSLVAGGYTQYF
NA,TRBV7-3,TRBD2,TRBJ2-1,TGTGCCAGCAGCTTCGGCGGGAGGGCCGGGTCCAATGAGCAGTTCTTC,CASSFGGRAGSNEQFF
NA,TRBV13,NA,TRBJ1-1,TGTGCCAGCAGCCGCGGTCGACCGGTAACTGAAGCTTTCTTT,CASSRGRPVTEAFF
NA,TRBV5-1,TRBD1,TRBJ2-1,TGCGCCAGCAGCTTGGGGCAGGGGGCAAGATACAATGAGCAGTTCTTC,CASSLGQGARYNEQFF
few,TRBV15,NA,TRBJ1-1,TGTGCCACCAGCAGAGGGGTGCGCGCTGAAGCTTTCTTT,CATSRGVRAEAFF
NA,TRBV5-1,TRBD1,TRBJ2-1,TGCGCCAGCGGGGTCCGGGACAGGGATAATGAGCAGTTCTTC,CASGVRDRDNEQFF
once,TRBV14,TRBD2,TRBJ2-3,TGTGCCAGCAGCCAAGAATTCCTAGCGGGGGGGCTCCTCACAGATACGCAGTATTTT,CASSQEFLAGGLLTDTQYF
NA,TRBV5-6,NA,TRBJ1-2,TGTGCCAGCAGCTTGTTGGGGCGGGCAGGGAGTGGCTACACCTTC,CASSLLGRAGSGYTF
NA,TRBV10-3,NA,TRBJ1-2,TGTGCCATCAGTGAGTTATTAGGGTTAGGCGGCTACACCTTC,CAISELLGLGGYTF
few,TRBV2,NA,TRBJ2-7,TGTGCCAGCAGTGAACCTCCTAGCCGCTCCGAGCAGTACTTC,CASSEPPSRSEQYF
NA,TRBV6-5,NA,TRBJ1-5,TGTGCCAGCAGCTCCTCGGGCAGGACAAATCAGCCCCAGCATTTT,CASSSSGRTNQPQHF
NA,TRBV11-1,NA,TRBJ1-1,TGTGCCAGCAGCCCTGGAGGAGGCACTGGGGATGAAGCTTTCTTT,CASSPGGGTGDEAFF
NA,TRBV7-3,NA,TRBJ1-2,TGTGCCAGCAGCTTCCGGGACGGGAATGGCTACACCTTC,CASSFRDGNGYTF
NA,TRBV6-6,NA,TRBJ1-2,TGTGCCAGCGTCAGGGCCCCCCAAGTCTATGGCTACACCTTC,CASVRAPQVYGYTF
NA,TRBV7-9,NA,TRBJ1-5,TGTGCCAGCAGCTTAGCGGGCAGGGACGGTCAGCCCCAGCATTTT,CASSLAGRDGQPQHF
NA,TRBV5-1,NA,TRBJ1-1,TGCGCCAGCAGCTCTCAAATGAACACTGAAGCTTTCTTT,CASSSQMNTEAFF
few,TRBV9,NA,TRBJ2-3,TGTGCCAGCAGCGCCGCGAGATCAACAAGCACAGATACGCAGTATTTT,CASSAARSTSTDTQYF
NA,TRBV18,NA,TRBJ1-1,TGTGCCAGCTCACCAACAGGGTCCATGAACACTGAAGCTTTCTTT,CASSPTGSMNTEAFF
few,TRBV25-1,TRBD1,TRBJ1-2,TGTGCCAGCACCCTCGGACAGGGTACTGGCTACACCTTC,CASTLGQGTGYTF
NA,TRBV11-3,TRBD2,TRBJ2-1,TGTGCCAGCAGCCTGGGGGTAGCGGGAAGCAATGAGCAGTTCTTC,CASSLGVAGSNEQFF
NA,TRBV4-1,TRBD2,TRBJ2-1,TGCGCCAGCAGTCCCGAGGGACTAGCGGGGGGGCGGGGGCAGTTCTTC,CASSPEGLAGGRGQFF
NA,TRBV19,NA,TRBJ1-5,TGTGCCAGTAAGTTCGGAGGGGGGCGGCAGCCCCAGCATTTT,CASKFGGGRQPQHF
NA,TRBV6-6,NA,TRBJ1-2,TGTGCCAGCAGTCCGGACAACAACTATGGCTACACCTTC,CASSPDNNYGYTF
NA,TRBV6-6,NA,TRBJ2-7,TGTGCCAGCAGCCTTGATGGTACCTACGAGCAGTACTTC,CASSLDGTYEQYF
NA,TRBV7-9,NA,TRBJ2-2,TGTGCCAGCAGCCTAGAGGACGGGGAGCTGTTTTTT,CASSLEDGELFF
NA,TRBV2,NA,TRBJ1-3,TGTGCCAGCCTCTGGGACCCCGCGGGGGGAAACACCATATATTTT,CASLWDPAGGNTIYF
NA,TRBV19,TRBD2,TRBJ2-1,TGTGCCAGTAGTATAGCGGGAGGGAACAATGAGCAGTTCTTC,CASSIAGGNNEQFF
NA,TRBV6-1,NA,TRBJ1-2,TGTGCCAGCAGTGGGTCGGGGACCGGGAACTATGGCTACACCTTC,CASSGSGTGNYGYTF
once,TRBV27,TRBD1,TRBJ1-2,TGTGCCAGCAGCAAGGGACAGAAATATGGCTACACCTTC,CASSKGQKYGYTF
NA,TRBV19,NA,TRBJ2-7,TGTGCCAGTAGTACTTTCTACGAGCAGTACTTC,CASSTFYEQYF
NA,TRBV29-1,NA,TRBJ1-1,TGCAGCGTTGAAGGGACAGCCATGAACACTGAAGCTTTCTTT,CSVEGTAMNTEAFF